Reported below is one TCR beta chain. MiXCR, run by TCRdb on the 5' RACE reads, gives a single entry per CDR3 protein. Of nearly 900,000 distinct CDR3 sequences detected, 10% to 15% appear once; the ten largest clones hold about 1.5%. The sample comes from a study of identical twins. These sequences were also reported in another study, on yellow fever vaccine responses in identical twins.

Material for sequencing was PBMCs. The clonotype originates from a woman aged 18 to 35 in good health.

The CDR3 DNA sequence: TGTGCCAGCAGCCCAGCGCCTAGCGGGGGGGTGGGTGAGCAGTTCTTC. Protein product: CASSPAPSGGVGEQFF. The chain couples TRBV7-2 to TRBJ2-1; 12 bases map to TRBD2. Trimming cost V 5 bases and J 9 bases; bases outside gene matches: 11. CDR3 length: 16 amino acids. From germline, CDR1 is SGHTA and CDR2 FQGNSA.